One and the same sample provided the 18 T cell receptor beta chains below, sequenced in a study of T-cell reconstitution after alpha-beta-depleted transplantation in children. Construction of the TCRbeta library involved unique molecular identifiers. TCRdb independently ran MiXCR on the PCR reads; one entry per CDR3 protein. The sample yields some 220,000 distinct CDR3 sequences, roughly 10% seen once. The input for sequencing was PBMCs, taken before TCRalphabeta/CD19-depleted stem cell transplant. Every receptor here comes from a child younger than two with acute myeloid leukemia, due to receive a stem cell transplant.

This clonotype showed up many times. CDR3 bases: TGTGCCAGCAGTCCCCAGGGTTGGAACACCATATATTTT. It codes for CASSPQGWNTIYF. This chain uses TRBV12-3 or TRBV12-4 with TRBJ1-3; D possibly corresponds to TRBD1 (5 bases). Trimming shortened V by 5 bases and J by 7 bases, and 12 bases separated the two germline ends. The CDR3 has 13 amino acids.

This clonotype was seen many times. This rearrangement joins TRBV7-9 to TRBJ2-7; D not certain. The CDR3 has 12 residues. V lost 4 bases and J lost 5, with 9 bases in between. From germline, CDR1 is SEHNR and CDR2 FQNEAQ (reference sequence). CDR3: CASSSRHHEQYF. The CDR3 bases are TGTGCCAGCAGCTCCAGGCACCACGAGCAGTACTTC.

The J gene is TRBJ2-2, the V gene TRBV4-2, with 12 positions matching TRBD2. Trimming at V came to 2 bases and at J to 2 bases, leaving 6 bases not matched to a gene. Germline values: CDR1 LGHNA, CDR2 YNFKEQ. CDR3 length equals 18 residues. The CDR3 DNA reads as TGTGCCAGCAGCCAAAGGGCTAGCGGGAGGGTTAACACCGGGGAGCTGTTTTTT. It is translated as CASSQRASGRVNTGELFF.

Details on this clonotype: A read error may explain this, as a much larger clone is one base away. CDR3 DNA sequence: TGTGCCAGCCAGGACAGGGGGAATGCTCTCTTT. Its protein product is CASQDRGNALF. The rearrangement joins TRBV6-2 or TRBV6-3 to TRBJ1-1; 10 bases are a match to TRBD1. The CDR3 loop spans 11 amino acids. Germline V lookup: CDR1 MNHEY, CDR2 SVGEGT.

In this sample, this clonotype turned up many times. V is TRBV28 and J is TRBJ1-1; D uncertain. Germline V gene sequence: CDR1 MDHEN, CDR2 SYDVKM. The CDR3 consists of 11 residues. Between the trimmed V and J ends, which lost 3 bases and 7 bases, there was a span of 6 bases. The CDR3 here is CASSFGVEAFF. CDR3 DNA sequence: TGTGCCAGCAGTTTCGGAGTTGAAGCTTTCTTT.

This clonotype appeared many times. The genes are TRBV20-1 and TRBJ2-7; 10 bases agree with TRBD2. The germline V gene encodes CDR1 DFQATT and CDR2 SNEGSKA (reference sequence). J was trimmed by 1 base and V by 3 bases; bases with no gene match: 6. The CDR3 runs to 15 residues. The CDR3 DNA is TGCAGTGCTAGTCGGTCTAGCGGGAGTTCCTACGAGCAGTACTTC. Translated, it gives CSASRSSGSSYEQYF.

This chain connects TRBV5-6 to TRBJ2-1, with a tentative D call TRBD1 (6 bases). CDR1 SGHDT and CDR2 YYEEEE come from the germline V gene. V dropped 5 bases and J dropped 8 bases, with 14 bases sitting between them. The length of the CDR3 is 13 residues. CDR3: CASRTGLLDEQFF. The DNA for the CDR3 is TGTGCCAGCAGAACAGGGCTCCTCGATGAGCAGTTCTTC.

Many counts were recorded for this clonotype. V is TRBV28 and J is TRBJ2-7, with TRBD1 as a possible D gene (6 bases). This CDR3 has 16 residues. Germline CDR1 is MDHEN and CDR2 is SYDVKM. Deletions cut 2 bases from V and 1 base from J, with 15 bases between. The CDR3 sequence: CASSLLGAGRSYEQYF. The CDR3 DNA reads as TGTGCCAGCAGTTTACTGGGGGCAGGGCGGTCCTACGAGCAGTACTTC.

This clonotype was found many times. The genes are TRBV4-1 and TRBJ1-1, with D unresolved. The CDR3 runs 11 residues. Trimming cost V 0 bases and J 11 bases, with 7 bases left between them. Germline CDR1 reads MGHRA; CDR2 reads YSYEKL. For the CDR3, the DNA is TGCGCCAGCAGCCAAGAAGGTCTTGCTTTCTTT. Translated, it gives CASSQEGLAFF.

This clonotype was recorded at least ten times. This chain links TRBV7-2 with TRBJ2-1; D is perhaps TRBD2 (7 bases). The CDR3 has 16 amino acids. Trimming pared 1 base from V and 1 base from J, leaving 11 bases between. Germline loops: CDR1 SGHTA, CDR2 FQGNSA. CDR3 protein: CASSLVGRGSYNEQFF. The CDR3 DNA reads TGTGCCAGCAGCTTAGTGGGGAGGGGGTCCTACAATGAGCAGTTCTTC. Combining the CDR3 with reference TRBV7-2 and TRBJ2-1 gives the whole variable domain GAGVSQSPSNKVTEKGKDVELRCDPISGHTALYWYRQSLGQGLEFLIYFQGNSAPDKSGLPSDRFSAERTGGSVSTLTIQRTQQEDSAVYLCASSLVGRGSYNEQFFGPGTRLTVL.

This clonotype came up many times. This sequence joins TRBV3-1 and TRBJ2-1, with 14 nucleotides matching TRBD2. From germline, CDR1 is LGHDT and CDR2 YNNKEL (reference sequence). The CDR3 spans 17 residues. J lost 5 bases, V lost 2 bases, and 5 bases had no gene match. CDR3 DNA sequence: TGTGCCAGCAGCCAAAGGGGACTAGCGGGAGTAAACAATGAGCAGTTCTTC. This encodes CASSQRGLAGVNNEQFF.

In its sample, this clonotype was seen many times. This rearrangement joins TRBV7-8 to TRBJ1-1; 7 nucleotides line up with TRBD1. The CDR3 is made up of 15 amino acids. V lost 5 bases and J lost 4; bases outside the gene matches: 10. CDR1 and CDR2 from the germline V gene are SGHVS and FQNEAQ. In DNA form, the CDR3 reads TGTGCCAGCAGCGCCGACAGGGCCTTAGGCACTGAAGCTTTCTTT. Encoded protein: CASSADRALGTEAFF.

J is TRBJ1-2 and V is TRBV6-2 or TRBV6-3, with D possibly TRBD1 on 5 matching bases. V was shortened by 10 bases and J by 2 bases, with 17 bases between the two germline ends. Germline CDR1 reads MNHEY; CDR2 reads SVGEGT. There are 14 residues in the CDR3. This CDR3 is CANTRWDGNYGYTF. CDR3 coding DNA: TGTGCCAACACCCGGTGGGACGGCAACTATGGCTACACCTTC.

This clonotype has ten or more counts. J is TRBJ1-5 and V is TRBV25-1; 10 bases agree with TRBD1. CDR3 length: 15 amino acids. With V trimmed by 4 bases and J by 5 bases, 5 bases remained unmatched. Germline V lookup: CDR1 MGHDK, CDR2 SYGVNS. This chain's CDR3 is CASSAGGQGYQPQHF. CDR3 DNA sequence: TGTGCCAGCAGTGCGGGGGGACAGGGGTATCAGCCCCAGCATTTT.

This clonotype appeared many times. The V gene is TRBV7-2, the J gene TRBJ2-7; TRBD2 matches at 7 bases. J was trimmed by 6 bases and V by 2 bases; bases with no gene match: 7. The CDR3 is 14 amino acids. Germline CDR1 SGHTA, CDR2 FQGNSA. The CDR3, as DNA: TGTGCCAGCAGCTTACCGAGCGGGGCTGGCGAGCAGTACTTC. This codes for CASSLPSGAGEQYF.

At least ten counts were recorded for this clonotype. The chain couples TRBV5-5 to TRBJ2-6; no clear D. The CDR3 is 16 amino acids. The germline V and J ends were trimmed by 0 bases and 0 bases, with 7 bases remaining between them. The germline CDR1 and CDR2 sequences are SGHKS and YYEKEE (reference sequence). The CDR3 DNA follows: TGTGCCAGCAGCTTGGCACCTTTCTCTGGGGCCAACGTCCTGACTTTC. It translates to CASSLAPFSGANVLTF.

This clonotype has a count of ten or more. The chain couples TRBV5-1 to TRBJ1-4, with 11 bases fitting TRBD1. Losses at the gene ends were 4 bases for V and 6 bases for J; bases not matched to a gene: 5. Germline V gives CDR1 SGHRS, CDR2 YFSETQ. This CDR3 spans 15 amino acids. The CDR3 DNA is TGCGCCAGCAGCCCAAGGACAGGGGGCGATGAAAAACTGTTTTTT. Amino acids: CASSPRTGGDEKLFF.

This clonotype showed up just a few times. The chain joins TRBV7-9 to TRBJ1-2; D is unresolved. Germline V gene data show CDR1 as SEHNR and CDR2 as FQNEAQ (reference sequence). The CDR3 runs to 14 residues. Trimming removed 5 bases at V and 5 bases at J, with 15 bases between. CDR3 DNA sequence: TGTGCCAGCAGCCCCGGGTGGGAGGAGTATGGCTACACCTTC. Amino acid sequence: CASSPGWEEYGYTF.